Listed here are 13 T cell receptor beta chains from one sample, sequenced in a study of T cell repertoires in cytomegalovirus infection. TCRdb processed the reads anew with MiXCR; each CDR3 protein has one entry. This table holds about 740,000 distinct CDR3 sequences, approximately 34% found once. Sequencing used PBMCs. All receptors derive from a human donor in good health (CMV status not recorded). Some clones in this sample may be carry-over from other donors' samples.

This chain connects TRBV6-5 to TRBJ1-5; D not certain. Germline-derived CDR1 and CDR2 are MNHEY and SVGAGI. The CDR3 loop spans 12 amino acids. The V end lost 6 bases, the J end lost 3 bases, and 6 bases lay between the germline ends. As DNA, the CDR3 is TGTGCCAGCAGGAAGAACAATCAGCCCCAGCATTTT. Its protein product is CASRKNNQPQHF.

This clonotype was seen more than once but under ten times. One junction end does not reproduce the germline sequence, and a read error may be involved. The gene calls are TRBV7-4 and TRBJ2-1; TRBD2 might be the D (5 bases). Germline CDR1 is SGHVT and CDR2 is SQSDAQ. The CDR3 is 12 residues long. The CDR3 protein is CASSFIKSSLVF. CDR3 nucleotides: TGTGCCAGCAGCTTTATTAAATCTAGCCTGGTCTTC.

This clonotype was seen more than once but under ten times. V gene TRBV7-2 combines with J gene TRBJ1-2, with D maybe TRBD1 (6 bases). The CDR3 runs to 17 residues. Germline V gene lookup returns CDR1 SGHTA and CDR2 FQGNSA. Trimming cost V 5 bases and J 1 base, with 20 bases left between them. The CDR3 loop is CASSIFGRGGINYGYTF. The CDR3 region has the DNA TGTGCCAGCAGCATATTCGGCAGAGGGGGGATTAACTATGGCTACACCTTC.

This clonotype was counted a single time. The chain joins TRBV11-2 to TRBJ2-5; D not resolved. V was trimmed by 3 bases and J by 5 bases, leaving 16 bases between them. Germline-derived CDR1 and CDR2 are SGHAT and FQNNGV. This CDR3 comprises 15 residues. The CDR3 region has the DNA TGTGCCAGCAGCTTCGGAAGAGGCCTCGGGGAGACCCAGTACTTC. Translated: CASSFGRGLGETQYF.

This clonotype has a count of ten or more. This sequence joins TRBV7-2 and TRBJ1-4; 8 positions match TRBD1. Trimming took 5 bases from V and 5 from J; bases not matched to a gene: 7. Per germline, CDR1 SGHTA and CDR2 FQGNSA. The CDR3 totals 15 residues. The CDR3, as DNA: TGTGCCAGCAGCCTAAGACAGGGGCAGAATGAAAAACTGTTTTTT. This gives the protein CASSLRQGQNEKLFF.

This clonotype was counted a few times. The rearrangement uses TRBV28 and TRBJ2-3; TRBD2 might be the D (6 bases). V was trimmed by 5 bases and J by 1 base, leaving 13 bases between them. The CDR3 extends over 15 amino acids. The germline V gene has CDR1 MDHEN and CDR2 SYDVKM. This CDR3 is CASSHGSTRTDTQYF. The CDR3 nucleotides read TGTGCCAGCAGTCACGGGAGTACACGCACAGATACGCAGTATTTT. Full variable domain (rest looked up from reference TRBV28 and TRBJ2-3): DVKVTQSSRYLVKRTGEKVFLECVQDMDHENMFWYRQDPGLGLRLIYFSYDVKMKEKGDIPEGYSVSREKKERFSLILESASTNQTSMYLCASSHGSTRTDTQYFGPGTRLTVL.

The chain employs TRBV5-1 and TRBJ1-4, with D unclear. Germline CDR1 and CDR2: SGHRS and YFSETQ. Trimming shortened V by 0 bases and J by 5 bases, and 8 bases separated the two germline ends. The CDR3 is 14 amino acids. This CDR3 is CASSLGRPNEKLFF. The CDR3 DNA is TGCGCCAGCAGCTTGGGACGGCCCAATGAAAAACTGTTTTTT.

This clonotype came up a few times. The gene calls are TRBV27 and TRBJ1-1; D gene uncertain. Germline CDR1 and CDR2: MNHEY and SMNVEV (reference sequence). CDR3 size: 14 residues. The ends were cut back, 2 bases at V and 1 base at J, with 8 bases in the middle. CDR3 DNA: TGTGCCAGCAGTTTAGGTTACACGAACACTGAAGCTTTCTTT. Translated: CASSLGYTNTEAFF.

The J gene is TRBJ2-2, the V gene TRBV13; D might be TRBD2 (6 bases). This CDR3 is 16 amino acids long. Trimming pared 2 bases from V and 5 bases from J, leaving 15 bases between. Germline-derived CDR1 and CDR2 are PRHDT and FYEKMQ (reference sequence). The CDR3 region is CASSLLPGEATGELFF. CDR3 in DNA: TGTGCCAGCAGCTTACTTCCGGGGGAAGCTACCGGGGAGCTGTTTTTT.

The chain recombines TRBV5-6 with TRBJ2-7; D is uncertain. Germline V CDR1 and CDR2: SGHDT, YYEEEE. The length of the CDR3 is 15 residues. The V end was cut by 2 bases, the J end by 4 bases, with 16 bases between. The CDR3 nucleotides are TGTGCCAGCAGCTTCAGGACGTCGATAGGTTACGAGCAGTACTTC. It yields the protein CASSFRTSIGYEQYF.

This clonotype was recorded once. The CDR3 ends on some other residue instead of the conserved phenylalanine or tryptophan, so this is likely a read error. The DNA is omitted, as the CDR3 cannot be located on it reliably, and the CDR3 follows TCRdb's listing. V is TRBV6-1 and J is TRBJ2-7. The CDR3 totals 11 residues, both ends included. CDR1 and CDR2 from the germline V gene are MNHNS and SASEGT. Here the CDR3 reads CASSELTATLI.

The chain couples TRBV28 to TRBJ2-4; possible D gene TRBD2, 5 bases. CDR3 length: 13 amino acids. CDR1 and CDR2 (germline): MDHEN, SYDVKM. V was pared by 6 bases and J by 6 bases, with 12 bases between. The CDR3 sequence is CASRPPEGNIQYF. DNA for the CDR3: TGTGCCAGCAGGCCTCCCGAGGGAAACATTCAGTACTTC. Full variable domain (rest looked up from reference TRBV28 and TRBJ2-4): DVKVTQSSRYLVKRTGEKVFLECVQDMDHENMFWYRQDPGLGLRLIYFSYDVKMKEKGDIPEGYSVSREKKERFSLILESASTNQTSMYLCASRPPEGNIQYFGAGTRLSVL.

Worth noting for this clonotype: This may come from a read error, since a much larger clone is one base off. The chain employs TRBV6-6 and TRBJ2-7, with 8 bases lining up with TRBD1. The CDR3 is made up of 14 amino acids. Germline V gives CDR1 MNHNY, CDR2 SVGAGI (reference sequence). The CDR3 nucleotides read TGTGCCGGCAGTGCACTCGACAGGGGAGGCGAGCAGTACTTC. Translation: CAGSALDRGGEQYF.